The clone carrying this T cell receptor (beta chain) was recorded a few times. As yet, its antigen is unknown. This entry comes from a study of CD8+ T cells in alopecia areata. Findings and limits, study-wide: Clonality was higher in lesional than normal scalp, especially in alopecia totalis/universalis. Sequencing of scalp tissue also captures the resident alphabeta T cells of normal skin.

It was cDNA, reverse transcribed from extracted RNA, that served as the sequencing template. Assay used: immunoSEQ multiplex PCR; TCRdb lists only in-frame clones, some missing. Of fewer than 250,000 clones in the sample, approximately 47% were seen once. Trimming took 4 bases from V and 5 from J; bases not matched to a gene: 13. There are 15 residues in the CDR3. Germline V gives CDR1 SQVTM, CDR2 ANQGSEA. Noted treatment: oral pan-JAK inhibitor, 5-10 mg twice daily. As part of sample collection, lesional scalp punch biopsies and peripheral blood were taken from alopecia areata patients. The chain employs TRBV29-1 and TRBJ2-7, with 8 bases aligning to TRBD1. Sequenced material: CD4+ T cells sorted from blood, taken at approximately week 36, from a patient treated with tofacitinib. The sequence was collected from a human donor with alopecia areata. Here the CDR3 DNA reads TGCAGCGTTGGGACCGGGGTACAGGGGGTAGACGAGCAGTACTTC. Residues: CSVGTGVQGVDEQYF.